This T cell receptor beta chain is drawn from a study of blood T cell repertoires in COVID-19. Study summary: T cells, B-cell-depleted T cells, or PBMCs supplied cDNA or gDNA.

The CDR3 covers 16 residues. J lost 4 bases, V lost 4 bases, and 5 bases had no gene match. Germline CDR1 reads SGHRS; CDR2 reads YFSETQ. Source study methods: Cell counts per sample came from amplifying reference gene primers. The data were produced by immunoSEQ multiplex PCR, yet TCRdb's version contains in-frame clones alone and is incomplete. The D gene and trimming were derived from the DNA, and the V and J assignments and clone size from that table. The sample records around 190,000 clones, about 83% being singletons. Participants came from 24 US areas, aged roughly 18 to 89 years. Clinical history as reported by participants underpinned cohort assignment.

This TCR derives from a man between 35 and 55 years old with acute COVID-19. The chain is built from TRBV5-1 and TRBJ2-3; the match to TRBD2 covers 14 bases. Source material: PBMCs or T cells enriched from blood (not recorded which). CDR3 DNA sequence: TGCGCCAGCAGCGGGGGGACTAGCGGGAGTTCAGATACGCAGTATTTT. Protein product: CASSGGTSGSSDTQYF.